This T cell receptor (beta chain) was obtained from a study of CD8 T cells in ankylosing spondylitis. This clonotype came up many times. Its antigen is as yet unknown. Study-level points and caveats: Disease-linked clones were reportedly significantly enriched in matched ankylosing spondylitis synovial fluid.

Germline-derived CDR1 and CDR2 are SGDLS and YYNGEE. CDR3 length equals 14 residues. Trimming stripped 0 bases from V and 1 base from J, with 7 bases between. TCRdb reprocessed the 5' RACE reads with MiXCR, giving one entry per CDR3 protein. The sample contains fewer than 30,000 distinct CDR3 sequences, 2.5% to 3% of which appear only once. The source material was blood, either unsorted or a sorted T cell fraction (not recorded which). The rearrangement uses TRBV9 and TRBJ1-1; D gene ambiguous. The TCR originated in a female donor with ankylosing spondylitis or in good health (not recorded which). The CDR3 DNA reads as TGTGCCAGCAGCGTAGTGGAGGGGAACACTGAAGCTTTCTTT. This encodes CASSVVEGNTEAFF.